The rows below give T cell receptor beta chains drawn from one sample of a study of cytomegalovirus exposure and HLA in healthy donors. The repertoire was sequenced with immunoSEQ multiplex PCR; TCRdb's copy has only in-frame clones and lacks some. The sample gives around 130,000 clones, 75% to 90% of which show up once; over 4.5% is in the top ten. Sequenced sample: PBMCs. All receptors derive from a woman in her forties in good health and CMV-seropositive. Both conserved end residues are part of each CDR3. A D gene is named only where the DNA matches it firmly. The listing skips clone size in some rows; elsewhere it reads once, few, many or a size class.

length	D	size	J	V	DNA	CDR3
15	TRBD1	NA	TRBJ2-3	TRBV6-1	TGTGCCAGCAGACAACAGGGGGCTAGCACAGATACGCAGTATTTT	CASRQQGASTDTQYF
15	NA	few	TRBJ1-3	TRBV7-6	TGTGCCAGCAGCCCGGAGGGCGCAGCCGGAAACACCATATATTTT	CASSPEGAAGNTIYF
14	TRBD1	NA	TRBJ1-1	TRBV19	TGTGCCAGTAGGATGGGACAGGGGGCAACTGAAGCTTTCTTT	CASRMGQGATEAFF
13	TRBD1	few	TRBJ1-2	TRBV30	TGTGCCTGGAGTGCCGCCAGGGGGGTTGGCTACACCTTC	CAWSAARGVGYTF
14	NA	many	TRBJ1-2	TRBV27	TGTGCCAGCAGCGAAACAGGTTATAACTATGGCTACACCTTC	CASSETGYNYGYTF
14	NA	NA	TRBJ1-2	TRBV6-5	TGTGCCAGCAGCCCCGGGAGGGAGAACTATGGCTACACCTTC	CASSPGRENYGYTF
18	NA	NA	TRBJ2-5	TRBV27	TGTGCCAGCCGACGCGAGACCCTGATAAACAGGGGGGGAGGGACCCAGTACTTC	CASRRETLINRGGGTQYF
18	NA	NA	TRBJ2-2	TRBV11-3	TGTGCCAGCAGCTTAGGCCCGCCGGGGATGATGAACACCGGGGAGCTGTTTTTT	CASSLGPPGMMNTGELFF
13	NA	NA	TRBJ1-1	TRBV14	TGTGCCAGCAACACAGGGATGAACACTGAAGCTTTCTTT	CASNTGMNTEAFF
12	NA	many	TRBJ1-1	TRBV30	TGTGCCTTACAGGGAGCGAACACTGAAGCTTTCTTT	CALQGANTEAFF
15	NA	NA	TRBJ1-4	TRBV9	TGTGCCAGCAGCTCCCACCCGGGGGATGACGAAAAACTGTTTTTT	CASSSHPGDDEKLFF
14	NA	NA	TRBJ2-5	TRBV11-2	TGTGCCAGCAGCCAACCGGACAGAAGGGAGACCCAGTACTTC	CASSQPDRRETQYF
13	TRBD1	NA	TRBJ1-1	TRBV7-9	TGTGCCAGCAGTTGGACAGGGGACACTGAAGCTTTCTTT	CASSWTGDTEAFF
15	NA	few	TRBJ1-4	TRBV11-2	TGTGCCAGCAGCTTACTTTTCCAGGGGAGCGAAAAACTGTTTTTT	CASSLLFQGSEKLFF
17	TRBD1	NA	TRBJ2-1	TRBV5-4	TGTGCCAGCAGCCCCGGGACAGGGGTAGTTGGGCACAATGAGCAGTTCTTC	CASSPGTGVVGHNEQFF
13	TRBD1	NA	TRBJ1-2	TRBV5-6	TGTGCCAGCAGCTCCCTGGACAGGTTGGTGATCACCTTC	CASSSLDRLVITF